The 23 T cell receptor beta chains presented below share a single source sample, sequenced in a study of beta chain features in type 1 diabetes. Every isolated RNA sample was fully reverse transcribed, so sequencing captured expressed TCRB transcripts. This table comes from immunoSEQ multiplex PCR, and its TCRdb copy is limited to in-frame clones, with some not included. This table has about 150,000 clones, about 7.3% appearing once. Sequencing input: central memory CD4+ T cells from blood. The source of these receptors is a man aged 18-30 years in good health.

The rearrangement joins TRBV5-5 to TRBJ1-5; D gene ambiguous. The CDR3 is 14 residues long. Trimming shortened V by 2 bases and J by 3 bases, and 9 bases separated the two germline ends. The V gene's germline CDR1 is SGHKS and CDR2 YYEKEE (reference sequence). The CDR3, as DNA: TGTGCCAGCAGCTTCGGGAGGGACAATCAGCCCCAGCATTTT. Its translation is CASSFGRDNQPQHF.

This chain connects TRBV5-4 to TRBJ2-3; the match to TRBD2 covers 12 bases. This CDR3 has 17 amino acids. In germline, CDR1 is SGHNT, CDR2 YYREEE (reference sequence). V shed 0 bases and J 7 bases; nucleotides not matched to a gene: 9. The CDR3 sequence is CASSLGPTSGGENTQYF. DNA for the CDR3: TGTGCCAGCAGCTTGGGACCGACTAGCGGGGGCGAGAATACGCAGTATTTT. The full variable domain, in which reference TRBV5-4 and TRBJ2-3 provide the parts outside the CDR3, is ETGVTQSPTHLIKTRGQQVTLRCSSQSGHNTVSWYQQALGQGPQFIFQYYREEENGRGNFPPRFSGLQFPNYSSELNVNALELDDSALYLCASSLGPTSGGENTQYFGPGTRLTVL.

The rearrangement uses TRBV30 and TRBJ2-6, with TRBD1 identical over 8 bases. The CDR3 sequence is 16 residues long. Germline V CDR1 and CDR2: GTSNPN, SVGIG (reference sequence). With 3 bases clipped from V and 0 bases from J, the junction kept 4 bases outside the gene matches. CDR3 loop: CAWRRTGSSGANVLTF. Written as DNA, the CDR3 is TGTGCCTGGAGGAGGACAGGGAGCTCTGGGGCCAACGTCCTGACTTTC.

This clone was recorded a few times. The V call is TRBV18, the J call TRBJ2-3; TRBD2 aligns across 11 bases. CDR1 and CDR2 from the germline V gene are KGHSH and LQKENI. This CDR3 spans 18 amino acids. With 2 bases clipped from V and 9 bases from J, the junction kept 16 bases outside the gene matches. This CDR3 reads CASSPARDVASGRFTQYF. Written as DNA, the CDR3 is TGTGCCAGCTCACCAGCGAGGGATGTAGCTAGCGGGAGGTTCACGCAGTATTTT.

The rearrangement uses TRBV19 and TRBJ2-2; D may be TRBD1 (6 bases). Germline assignment: CDR1 LNHDA and CDR2 SQIVND (reference sequence). V was trimmed by 10 bases and J by 6 bases, leaving 21 bases between them. This CDR3 contains 15 residues. CDR3 bases: TGTGCCACTGAGTATGGCCAGGGGATAGCCGGGGAGCTGTTTTTT. It is translated as CATEYGQGIAGELFF.

The V gene is TRBV27, the J gene TRBJ2-3, with D perhaps matching TRBD2 (5 bases). The CDR3 is made up of 13 amino acids. Looked up from germline, CDR1 is MNHEY and CDR2 is SMNVEV (reference sequence). Trimming took 7 bases from V and 2 from J, leaving 10 bases between them. The CDR3 DNA is TGTGCCAGCACCGAGGGAAACACAGATACGCAGTATTTT. As protein: CASTEGNTDTQYF.

The rearrangement uses TRBV5-1 and TRBJ2-6; 7 bases are a match to TRBD1. V lost 4 bases to trimming and J lost 4 bases; unmatched junction nucleotides: 8. The germline CDR1 and CDR2 sequences are SGHRS and YFSETQ. This CDR3 has 16 residues. DNA of the CDR3: TGCGCCAGCAGCCCGGAAGGGGGCAGAGGGGCCAACGTCCTGACTTTC. This codes for CASSPEGGRGANVLTF.

The table lists this clone with a few counts. The gene calls are TRBV6-6 and TRBJ2-1, with a possible D match to TRBD2 (5 bases). Trimming cost V 6 bases and J 4 bases, with 10 bases left between them. Germline lookup yields CDR1 MNHNY and CDR2 SVGAGI (reference sequence). The CDR3 runs 13 residues. The CDR3 DNA reads TGTGCCAGCAGCCAACTAGAGTACAATGAGCAGTTCTTC. It encodes CASSQLEYNEQFF.

A few counts support this clone. CDR3 sequence: CSVEDRASGAPWTQYF. CDR3 sequence (DNA): TGCAGCGTTGAAGATCGGGCTAGCGGGGCCCCGTGGACCCAGTACTTC. The rearrangement uses TRBV29-1 and TRBJ2-5; TRBD2 matches 9 bases. The length of the CDR3 is 16 residues. V gave up 0 bases and J gave up 7 bases; unmatched junction bases: 12. Germline V gene lookup returns CDR1 SQVTM and CDR2 ANQGSEA.

The sample holds many counts of this clone. The chain combines TRBV4-3 with TRBJ2-3; 8 bases are shared with TRBD1. The CDR3 runs 17 residues. Losses at the gene ends were 2 bases for V and 0 bases for J; bases not matched to a gene: 7. Per the germline V gene, CDR1 is LGHNA and CDR2 is YSLEER. CDR3 amino acids: CASSQTGGGLSTDTQYF. The CDR3 nucleotides read TGCGCCAGCAGCCAAACAGGGGGAGGACTTAGCACAGATACGCAGTATTTT.

This clone was counted a few times. The chain couples TRBV4-3 to TRBJ2-3, with 8 bases identical to TRBD1. Germline assignment: CDR1 LGHNA and CDR2 YSLEER. V shed 4 bases and J 5 bases; nucleotides not matched to a gene: 11. The CDR3 loop spans 16 amino acids. The CDR3 loop reads CASSLNYRGWQDTQYF. The DNA for the CDR3 is TGCGCCAGCAGCCTCAACTACAGGGGGTGGCAAGATACGCAGTATTTT.

This sequence joins TRBV11-2 and TRBJ2-5; maybe TRBD2 (7 bases). Germline CDR1 SGHAT, CDR2 FQNNGV. CDR3 length equals 13 residues. V lost 5 bases to trimming and J lost 5 bases, with 12 bases between them. CDR3 residues: CASSPGGGETQYF. DNA of the CDR3: TGTGCCAGCAGCCCGGGGGGCGGGGAGACCCAGTACTTC.

This clone was recorded a few times. The gene calls are TRBV19 and TRBJ1-4, with 10 bases aligning to TRBD1. Germline trimming cut 8 bases from V and 6 bases from J; bases unmatched to any gene: 6. The length of the CDR3 is 14 residues. Germline CDR1 is LNHDA and CDR2 is SQIVND (reference sequence). CDR3 protein: CASSGDRGHEKLFF. CDR3 in DNA: TGTGCCAGTTCCGGGGACAGGGGACATGAAAAACTGTTTTTT.

This clone was counted ten times or more. The CDR3 region has the DNA TGTGCCTGGAGTGTAAAGGGACAGGGCCAAGAGACCCAGTACTTC. It translates to CAWSVKGQGQETQYF. This rearrangement joins TRBV30 to TRBJ2-5; 9 bases fit TRBD1. CDR1 and CDR2 (germline): GTSNPN, SVGIG (reference sequence). Germline trimming cut 0 bases from V and 1 base from J; bases unmatched to any gene: 3. This CDR3 has 15 amino acids. The full variable domain, rest sourced from reference TRBV30 and TRBJ2-5, is SQTIHQWPATLVQPVGSPLSLECTVEGTSNPNLYWYRQAAGRGLQLLFYSVGIGQISSEVPQNLSASRPQDRQFILSSKKLLLSDSGFYLCAWSVKGQGQETQYFGPGTRLLVL.

The rearrangement joins TRBV15 to TRBJ2-7; D call uncertain. The length of the CDR3 is 15 residues. Trimming shortened V by 0 bases and J by 6 bases, and 15 bases separated the two germline ends. Looked up from germline, CDR1 is LNHNV and CDR2 is YYDKDF (reference sequence). The CDR3 spells CATSRDKVTLAEQYF. In DNA, the CDR3 is TGTGCCACCAGCAGAGATAAGGTTACGTTAGCCGAGCAGTACTTC. Variable domain in full (rest from reference TRBV15 and TRBJ2-7): DAMVIQNPRYQVTQFGKPVTLSCSQTLNHNVMYWYQQKSSQAPKLLFHYYDKDFNNEADTPDNFQSRRPNTSFCFLDIRSPGLGDTAMYLCATSRDKVTLAEQYFGPGTRLTVT.

J is TRBJ2-3 and V is TRBV5-8; 11 bases fit TRBD1. The CDR3 runs to 16 residues. The germline CDR1 and CDR2 sequences are SGHTS and YDEGEE. The junction had 3 bases not matched to a gene; V was cut back by 0 bases and J by 3 bases. DNA for the CDR3: TGTGCCAGCAGCTTGGCGGGGACAGGGGGTACAGATACGCAGTATTTT. It is translated as CASSLAGTGGTDTQYF. The full variable domain, its missing parts supplied by reference TRBV5-8 and TRBJ2-3, is EAGVTQSPTHLIKTRGQQATLRCSPISGHTSVYWYQQALGLGLQFLLWYDEGEERNRGNFPPRFSGRQFPNYSSELNVNALELEDSALYLCASSLAGTGGTDTQYFGPGTRLTVL.

This clone has just a few counts. The chain is built from TRBV7-9 and TRBJ2-5; a weak D match, TRBD2 (5 bases). V was shortened by 5 bases and J by 2 bases, with 21 bases between the two germline ends. Germline V gene data show CDR1 as SEHNR and CDR2 as FQNEAQ (reference sequence). CDR3 length equals 17 residues. The CDR3 loop reads CASSDPRGQNLQETQYF. For the CDR3, the DNA is TGTGCCAGCAGCGACCCTCGAGGGCAGAACTTACAAGAGACCCAGTACTTC.

The rearrangement uses TRBV5-8 and TRBJ2-5, with TRBD2 matching over 9 bases. The germline V gene has CDR1 SGHTS and CDR2 YDEGEE. V dropped 0 bases and J dropped 2; count of bases not matched to a gene: 5. The CDR3 extends over 16 amino acids. The CDR3 DNA sequence: TGTGCCAGCAGCTTGGGAGCGGGGGGCCTGCAAGAGACCCAGTACTTC. Its translation: CASSLGAGGLQETQYF.

The J gene is TRBJ2-7, the V gene TRBV11-2, with 7 bases fitting TRBD2. V lost 5 bases to trimming and J lost 13 bases; unmatched junction nucleotides: 8. Per the germline V gene, CDR1 is SGHAT and CDR2 is FQNNGV. The CDR3 length is 11 residues. As DNA, the CDR3 is TGTGCCAGCAGCACTACTAGCGTATTATACTTC. This encodes CASSTTSVLYF.

This clone was seen a few times. The rearrangement uses TRBV18 and TRBJ1-5, with 8 positions matching TRBD1. CDR1 is KGHSH, CDR2 LQKENI, per germline. V was pared by 2 bases and J by 7 bases, with 7 bases of the junction left unmatched. This CDR3 has 15 amino acids. The CDR3 sequence: CASSPLGQGSQPQHF. CDR3 DNA sequence: TGTGCCAGCTCACCATTAGGACAGGGCAGCCAGCCCCAGCATTTT.

Only a few counts were recorded for this clone. This chain uses TRBV18 with TRBJ2-7, with D maybe TRBD1 (6 bases). The germline V and J ends were trimmed by 0 bases and 5 bases, with 8 bases remaining between them. The CDR3 runs 13 residues. Germline-derived CDR1 and CDR2 are KGHSH and LQKENI. The CDR3 nucleotides read TGTGCCAGCTCACCACCGGACAGCCACGAGCAGTACTTC. It yields the protein CASSPPDSHEQYF.

The chain combines TRBV11-1 with TRBJ2-3; 8 positions agree with TRBD1. V dropped 4 bases and J dropped 3; count of bases not matched to a gene: 9. Germline V CDR1 and CDR2: SGHAT, FQDESV (reference sequence). The CDR3 length is 16 residues. This chain's CDR3 is CASSSPGGVGTDTQYF. CDR3 sequence (DNA): TGTGCCAGCAGCTCCCCAGGGGGCGTTGGGACAGATACGCAGTATTTT. Filled out from reference TRBV11-1 and TRBJ2-3, the complete variable domain reads EAEVAQSPRYKITEKSQAVAFWCDPISGHATLYWYRQILGQGPELLVQFQDESVVDDSQLPKDRFSAERLKGVDSTLKIQPAELGDSAMYLCASSSPGGVGTDTQYFGPGTRLTVL.

There are many counts of this clone. V gene TRBV7-2 combines with J gene TRBJ2-3; D is unresolved. The ends were cut back, 5 bases at V and 5 bases at J, with 8 bases in the middle. The germline V gene has CDR1 SGHTA and CDR2 FQGNSA. This CDR3 region has 12 residues. CDR3 in DNA: TGTGCCAGCAGCCCCTACGGAGATACGCAGTATTTT. It codes for CASSPYGDTQYF.